The TCR beta chain under discussion was sequenced for a study of T cells after yellow fever vaccination. The wider study: Low-cell-number fractions were prepared with SMART-Seq v4 Ultra Low Input.

TCRdb used MiXCR to reprocess the 5' RACE reads, holding one entry per CDR3 protein. The sample includes more than 350,000 distinct CDR3 sequences, 9.5% to 13% seen only once; the top ten take about 17%. General study points: In post-booster samples, most primary-vaccination clones reappeared (approximately 96% CD4, roughly 90% CD8). Sorted repertoires could include abundant contaminating clonotypes from bulk cells.

The germline V gene has CDR1 SGHTA and CDR2 FQGNSA. The CDR3 has 16 amino acids. J was trimmed by 5 bases and V by 5 bases; bases with no gene match: 7. This clonotype was observed a handful of times. Its antigen is not known. The clonotype comes from a man aged 18 to 29 who received the YFV17D yellow fever vaccine. The chain is built from TRBV7-2 and TRBJ2-1; 12 bases align to TRBD1. The sample was PBMCs, taken on the day of the first yellow fever vaccination. The chain's CDR3 is CASSAQWDRGHNEQFF. CDR3 nucleotide sequence: TGTGCCAGCAGCGCTCAATGGGACAGGGGGCACAATGAGCAGTTCTTC. Full variable domain (rest looked up from reference TRBV7-2 and TRBJ2-1): GAGVSQSPSNKVTEKGKDVELRCDPISGHTALYWYRQSLGQGLEFLIYFQGNSAPDKSGLPSDRFSAERTGGSVSTLTIQRTQQEDSAVYLCASSAQWDRGHNEQFFGPGTRLTVL.